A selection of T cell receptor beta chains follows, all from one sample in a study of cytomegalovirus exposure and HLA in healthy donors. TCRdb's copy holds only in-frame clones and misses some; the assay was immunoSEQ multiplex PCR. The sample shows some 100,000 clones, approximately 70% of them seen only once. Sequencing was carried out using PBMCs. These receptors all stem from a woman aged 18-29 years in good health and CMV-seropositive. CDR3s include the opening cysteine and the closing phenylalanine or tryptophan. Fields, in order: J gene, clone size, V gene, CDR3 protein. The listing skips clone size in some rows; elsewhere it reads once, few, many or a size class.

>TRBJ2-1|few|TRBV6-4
CASSDSDSGGPKEQFF
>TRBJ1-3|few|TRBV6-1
CATLEGAGPDTIYF
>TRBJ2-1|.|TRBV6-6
CASSPSGREDNEQFF
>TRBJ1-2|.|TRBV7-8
CASSSEVTSNYGYTF
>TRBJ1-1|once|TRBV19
CASRTTGPNTEAFF
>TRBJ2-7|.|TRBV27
CASSHGRGYEQYF
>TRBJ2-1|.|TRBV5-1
CASSLGASGNNEQFF
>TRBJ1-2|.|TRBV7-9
CASSLPGNYGYTF
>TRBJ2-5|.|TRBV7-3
CASSQMQGETQYF
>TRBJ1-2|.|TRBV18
CASSIETESTYGYTF
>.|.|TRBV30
CAWSVRDRHYEQYF
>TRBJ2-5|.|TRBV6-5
CASSYGLAGGRETQYF
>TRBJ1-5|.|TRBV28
CASSTPEYGSQPQHF
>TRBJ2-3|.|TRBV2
CASSPTGTFTDTQYF
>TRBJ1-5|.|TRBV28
CASSFENQPQHF
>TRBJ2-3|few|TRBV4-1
CASSQALGQGYTDTQYF
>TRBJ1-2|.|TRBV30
CAWRKDLDYGYTF
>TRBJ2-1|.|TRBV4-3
CASSQDPGTSGSDEQFF
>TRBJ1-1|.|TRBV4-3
CASSQDTTGMQTTEAFF
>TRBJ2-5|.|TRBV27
CASSRRGGETQYF
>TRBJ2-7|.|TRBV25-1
CATVSGQDEQYF
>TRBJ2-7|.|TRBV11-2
CASSLDRFYEQYF
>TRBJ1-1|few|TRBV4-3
CASSQEHTRGTEAFF
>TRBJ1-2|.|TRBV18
CASSPTDRNYGYTF
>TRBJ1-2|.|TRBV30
CAWKGEGGYTF
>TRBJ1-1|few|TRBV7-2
CASSYTGVNTEAFF
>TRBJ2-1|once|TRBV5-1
CASSLDLGLGGFSEQFF
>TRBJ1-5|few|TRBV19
CATTRQGNQPQHF
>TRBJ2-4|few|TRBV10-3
CAISPRASGVAKNIQYF
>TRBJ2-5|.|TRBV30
CAWNGRTSGETQYF
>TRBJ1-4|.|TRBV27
CASSLSGGAGEKLFF
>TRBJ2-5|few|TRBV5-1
CASSSDRGGLQETQYF
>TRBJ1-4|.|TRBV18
CASSPEQGANEKLFF
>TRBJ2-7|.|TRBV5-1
CASSLFLASGSVSVEQYF
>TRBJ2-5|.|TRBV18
CASSPRGHETQYF
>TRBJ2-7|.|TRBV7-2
CASSLQGTTLYEQYF
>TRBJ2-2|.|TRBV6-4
CASSEETGSTGELFF
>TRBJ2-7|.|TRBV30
CAWSVGPGYEQYF
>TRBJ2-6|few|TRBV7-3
CASSWESSGANVLTF
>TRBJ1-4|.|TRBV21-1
CASSFYEKLFF
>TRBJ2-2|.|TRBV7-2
CASHRQGNTGELFF
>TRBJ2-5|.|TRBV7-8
CASSLRAETQYF
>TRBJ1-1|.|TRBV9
CASSVSGQGVWNTEAFF
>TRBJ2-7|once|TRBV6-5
CASRTGLPYEQYF
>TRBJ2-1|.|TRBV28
CASSRIRDEQFF
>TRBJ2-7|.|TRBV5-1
CASSLVPGSSYEQYF
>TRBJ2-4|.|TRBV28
CASSFQVAKNIQYF
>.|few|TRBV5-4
CATRLAGQLSYEQYF